Sequencing of this T cell receptor beta chain was carried out in a study of regulatory T cells in long-lasting Graves disease. This clonotype was detected ten times or more. The TCR beta library used iRepertoire HTBI primers with Arm-PCR amplification of CDR3. TCRdb passed the multiplex PCR reads through MiXCR, listing each CDR3 protein once. The sample yields fewer than 550,000 distinct CDR3 sequences, approximately 16% seen once. Germline V gene lookup returns CDR1 SEHNR and CDR2 FQNEAQ (reference sequence). This CDR3 has 16 residues. V shed 6 bases and J shed 4 bases, with 20 bases lying between them. Noted time point: newly diagnosed GD, antithyroid drugs for less than 3 months. Following extraction of RNA from PBMCs, that RNA was used to make the TCR library. These data were also reused for a study on T cells in Graves' hyperthyroidism and ophthalmopathy.

V and J are TRBV7-9 and TRBJ2-3; TRBD1 is a possible D gene (7 bases). This TCR came from a woman aged 40-60 years with Graves disease. Sequencing used peripheral blood mononuclear cells (PBMCs), obtained at new diagnosis, from a patient treated with antithyroid drugs. CDR3 nucleotides: TGTGCCAGCAGGGAGGAGGGGGCCGCTGAGGCAGATACGCAGTATTTT. Protein product: CASREEGAAEADTQYF.